Listed below are T cell receptor beta chains from one sample, sequenced in a study of OX40 agonist ivuxolimab in advanced cancers. TCRdb's table, derived via immunoSEQ multiplex PCR, lists solely in-frame clones and lacks some. The sample lists fewer than 15,000 clones, 82% occurring once. Sample: CD4+ or CD8+ T cells sorted from blood, taken in a trial of the OX40 agonist ivuxolimab. The source is an adult with an advanced solid tumor such as melanoma, head and neck, liver or kidney cancer. The CDR3 runs from the conserved cysteine through the conserved F or W.

TRBJ1-4 TRBV5-6 CASSLAPGLDGEKLFF
TRBJ1-2 TRBV28 CASSLGTVYGYTF
TRBJ1-1 TRBV7-3 CASSLGDYNTEAFF
TRBJ2-7 TRBV7-2 CASSLETGNSYEQYF
TRBJ2-1 TRBV11-3 CASSPGTSGSDEQFF
TRBJ2-1 TRBV11-2 CASSFVSNEQFF
TRBJ2-7 TRBV29-1 CSVHSTAGPLEQYF
TRBJ1-1 TRBV25-1 CASSEGADTEAFF
TRBJ2-2 TRBV29-1 CSVVWGNTGELFF
TRBJ2-2 TRBV29-1 CSVVGNTGELFF
TRBJ2-7 TRBV5-1 CASSLVGTGGRYEQYF
TRBJ2-2 TRBV10-3 CAISESPGQASGELFF
TRBJ2-7 TRBV18 CASSVGTASSYEQYF
TRBJ2-7 TRBV20-1 CSASLPGPQYF
TRBJ2-1 TRBV30 CASRAKAHNEQFF
TRBJ1-1 TRBV5-6 CASSLGSTGRLNTEAFF
TRBJ1-1 TRBV6-5 CASSYYERGAHTEAFF
TRBJ2-5 TRBV5-1 CASSPLAEETQYF
TRBJ2-7 TRBV7-9 CASSRTSGRSSGEQYF
TRBJ1-5 TRBV15 CATSTSGPHQPQHF
TRBJ2-5 TRBV7-9 CASSLGVSWQETQYF
TRBJ2-7 TRBV30 CAWSIGYSYEQYF
TRBJ1-2 TRBV7-8 CASSLKSTGANYGYTF
TRBJ2-1 TRBV27 CASGSGGVYNEQFF
TRBJ2-7 TRBV7-8 CASSLEVTAIHYEQYF
TRBJ2-5 TRBV7-9 CASSHWGEKETQYF
TRBJ2-1 TRBV5-1 CASSLGLGYNEQFF
TRBJ2-6 TRBV27 CASSPPRQFSGANVLTF
TRBJ2-7 TRBV28 CASSYLGGEQYF
TRBJ2-7 TRBV4-2 CASSQGSGRYEQYF
TRBJ2-3 TRBV6-1 CASSATSGGTDTQYF
TRBJ2-7 TRBV27 CASSPLGFYEQYF
TRBJ2-2 TRBV4-3 CASSGAVGELFF
TRBJ2-1 TRBV4-2 CASSQELAGANEQFF
TRBJ2-7 TRBV7-9 CASSSGWSSYEQYF
TRBJ2-7 TRBV27 CASRSGTGTNEQYF
TRBJ2-7 TRBV27 CASSLAERGEQYF